Shown below are 11 T cell receptor beta chains from a single sample sequenced in a study of cytomegalovirus exposure and HLA in healthy donors. The PCR had 60 Vbeta and 13 Jbeta primers. The repertoire was sequenced with immunoSEQ multiplex PCR; TCRdb's copy has only in-frame clones and lacks some. The repertoire holds 110,000 to 150,000 clones, with roughly three quarters as singletons. Material: PBMCs. These receptors were collected from a woman in her fifties or sixties in good health and CMV-seronegative.

The rearrangement joins TRBV2 to TRBJ2-7; perhaps TRBD1 as D (5 bases). V lost 2 bases to trimming and J lost 2 bases, with 13 bases between them. Looked up from germline, CDR1 is SNHLY and CDR2 is FYNNEI. The CDR3 is 15 residues long. CDR3 loop: CASSELQGRAYEQYF. As DNA, the CDR3 is TGTGCCAGCAGTGAACTGCAGGGCCGGGCCTACGAGCAGTACTTC.

The rearrangement links TRBV29-1 to TRBJ1-2; 11 bases fit TRBD1. The trim removed 6 bases at V and 6 bases at J, leaving 9 bases unmatched. The CDR3 has 14 amino acids. The germline CDR1 and CDR2 sequences are SQVTM and ANQGSEA. The CDR3 coding sequence is TGCAGCGTCGAGAGGACAGGGGGCCTCGATGGCTACACCTTC. Amino acid sequence: CSVERTGGLDGYTF.

This clone appeared a few times. The chain carries TRBV7-2 and TRBJ1-2; maybe TRBD1 (6 bases). Germline CDR1 is SGHTA and CDR2 is FQGNSA. With 5 bases removed from V and 4 bases from J, the gap between germline ends came to 8 bases. CDR3 size: 12 residues. DNA for the CDR3: TGTGCCAGCAGCCGAGGGGGCTATGGCTACACCTTC. Its protein product is CASSRGGYGYTF.

This chain connects TRBV28 to TRBJ1-2, with 9 bases aligning to TRBD1. V dropped 5 bases and J dropped 4; count of bases not matched to a gene: 8. Per germline, CDR1 MDHEN and CDR2 SYDVKM. This CDR3 is 15 amino acids long. Here the CDR3 DNA reads TGTGCCAGCAGTCCGGGAGGGACAGGGAGCTATGGCTACACCTTC. This gives the protein CASSPGGTGSYGYTF.

The V call is TRBV5-1, the J call TRBJ2-7; 9 bases are shared with TRBD2. The CDR3 is 18 residues long. Germline assignment: CDR1 SGHRS and CDR2 YFSETQ. V lost 0 bases and J lost 0; bases outside the gene matches: 10. CDR3 bases: TGCGCCAGCAGCTTGGCCCCTAGCGGGGAGATTAGCTCCTACGAGCAGTACTTC. Protein product: CASSLAPSGEISSYEQYF.

This chain connects TRBV5-6 to TRBJ2-7; TRBD1 might be the D (6 bases). The germline gives CDR1 SGHDT, CDR2 YYEEEE. This CDR3 is built from 15 residues. Trimming stripped 0 bases from V and 3 bases from J, with 13 bases between. This CDR3 is CASSLGPGQGYEQYF. The CDR3 DNA reads as TGTGCCAGCAGCTTGGGGCCGGGACAAGGCTACGAGCAGTACTTC.

This clone was seen more than once but under ten times. The chain couples TRBV10-2 to TRBJ1-3; a possible D gene is TRBD1 (5 bases). Trimming pared 3 bases from V and 0 bases from J, leaving 12 bases between. The CDR3 spans 16 residues. CDR1 WSHSY and CDR2 SAAADI come from the germline V gene. The CDR3 is CASSEGTVDSGNTIYF. The CDR3 bases are TGCGCCAGCAGTGAAGGGACTGTCGACTCTGGAAACACCATATATTTT.

This chain uses TRBV5-4 with TRBJ1-3; 7 bases fit TRBD1. From germline, CDR1 is SGHNT and CDR2 YYREEE (reference sequence). The J segment lost 0 bases and the V segment lost 4 bases, leaving 7 bases of the junction unmatched. The CDR3 totals 16 residues. As DNA, the CDR3 is TGTGCCAGCAGCCGACAGGGTGTTGTCTCTGGAAACACCATATATTTT. As protein: CASSRQGVVSGNTIYF.

The CDR3 DNA reads TGTGCCAGCAGCTTAGAACAGGGTTATAATTCACCCCTCCACTTT. Translating it yields CASSLEQGYNSPLHF. This sequence joins TRBV7-6 and TRBJ1-6; tentative D call: TRBD1 (6 bases). The V and J ends lost 1 base and 4 bases respectively, with 8 bases between them. Per the germline V gene, CDR1 is SGHVS and CDR2 is FNYEAQ. CDR3 length equals 15 residues.

The chain recombines TRBV9 with TRBJ2-5; D is undetermined. CDR3 size: 13 residues. V lost 2 bases to trimming and J lost 1 base, with 6 bases between them. Germline CDR1 SGDLS, CDR2 YYNGEE. Here the CDR3 DNA reads TGTGCCAGCAGCGTGGCAGGCCAAGAGACCCAGTACTTC. It yields the protein CASSVAGQETQYF.

This chain connects TRBV28 to TRBJ1-3, with D possibly TRBD1 on 5 matching bases. The CDR3 covers 14 residues. V was clipped by 5 bases and J by 0 bases, with 8 bases between them. Germline loops: CDR1 MDHEN, CDR2 SYDVKM. Here the CDR3 DNA reads TGTGCCAGCAGTAAGACAGCCTCTGGAAACACCATATATTTT. Translation: CASSKTASGNTIYF.